The present T cell receptor (beta chain) was sequenced within a study of beta chain features in type 1 diabetes. From germline, CDR1 is MDHEN and CDR2 SYDVKM. V shed 4 bases and J 9 bases; nucleotides not matched to a gene: 9. This CDR3 has 15 residues. Expressed TCRB transcripts were sequenced after all isolated RNA was converted to cDNA. Generated by immunoSEQ multiplex PCR, the TCRdb table keeps only in-frame clones and is missing some. Here the sample spans about 150,000 clones, about 7.3% being singletons. This clone occurred a few times. The sequence was obtained from a man younger than 30 in good health. J is TRBJ2-1 and V is TRBV28; TRBD1 matches 10 bases. The sequenced sample was central memory CD4+ T cells from blood. This chain's CDR3 is CASSSPGTGAIEQFF. CDR3 DNA: TGTGCCAGCAGTTCACCCGGGACAGGGGCTATTGAGCAGTTCTTC.